Presented here are 30 T cell receptor beta chains from one specimen sequenced in a study of CD8+ T cells in alopecia areata. Reverse transcribed after extraction, RNA yielded cDNA as the sequencing template. Some clones are missing from TCRdb's copy, which holds only in-frame ones; the method was immunoSEQ multiplex PCR. This sample carries around 110,000 clones, none of them present only once. Sequencing was done on a sample of lesional skin. The receptors were gathered from a C3H/HeJ mouse with alopecia areata. Strain haplotype (MHC): H2-k.

Comments on this clone: A mismatch at residue 12 separates the TCRdb protein from the translated DNA, so the protein presented here was translated from the DNA. The germline and genes are mouse ones. The read comes to an end 3 residues before the CDR3 does, leaving the germline J gene to fill in the end. The V gene is TRBV19, the J gene TRBJ1-6; perhaps TRBD1 as D (6 bases). TRBJ1-6 qualifies as an ORF whose function is uncertain. The V end lost 5 bases, the J end lost 1 base, and 10 bases lay between the germline ends. The germline V gene has CDR1 FNHDT and CDR2 SITEND (reference sequence). This CDR3 spans 15 amino acids. The sequenced CDR3 bases are TGTGCCAGCAGCCCGGGACAATCCTATAATTCGCCC. Protein sequence: CASSPGQSYNSP. The whole CDR3 sequence is CASSPGQSYNSPLYF.

About this clone: Mouse gene names apply. The missing CDR3 end, 4 residues past where the read stops, is filled in from the germline J gene. The V gene is TRBV19, the J gene TRBJ2-7, with a weak D call TRBD2 (5 bases). The germline V gene encodes CDR1 FNHDT and CDR2 SITEND (reference sequence). Trimming stripped 5 bases from V and 0 bases from J, with 12 bases between. The CDR3 loop spans 14 amino acids. CDR3: CASSLTGSSYEQYF. The sequenced CDR3 bases are TGTGCCAGCAGCCTCACTGGAAGCTCCTAT.

A remark on this clone: Germline and genes: mouse. The CDR3 is cut off 4 residues early in the read; its end comes from the germline J gene. The J gene is TRBJ2-2, the V gene TRBV19; D is possibly TRBD1 (5 bases). The length of the CDR3 is 14 residues. V was trimmed by 3 bases and J by 2 bases, leaving 8 bases between them. Germline V gene lookup returns CDR1 FNHDT and CDR2 SITEND (reference sequence). CDR3 DNA (partial): TGTGCCAGCAGTAGAGGACACAACACCGGG. Its translation is CASSRGHNTG. The CDR3, in full, reads CASSRGHNTGQLYF.

This clone was counted between two and nine times. Gene names refer to mouse genes. The observed sequence ends 4 residues before the CDR3 terminus, with the missing tail filled in from the germline J gene. This rearrangement joins TRBV13-3 to TRBJ1-1; TRBD1 might be the D (6 bases). The CDR3 is 14 residues long. The germline V gene has CDR1 NNHDY and CDR2 SYVADS. V lost 2 bases, J lost 3 bases, and 11 bases lay in between. The CDR3 loop reads CASSEQGPDTEVFF. The sequenced part of the CDR3 DNA is TGTGCCAGCAGTGAACAGGGTCCTGACACA.

Details on this clone: All gene names here are mouse names. The read halts 4 residues ahead of the CDR3 end, with the missing end drawn from the germline J gene. The sample contains more than one DNA sequence encoding this CDR3. The chain is built from TRBV29 and TRBJ2-7, with TRBD2 matching 10 bases. The CDR3 runs to 14 residues. Germline loops: CDR1 MSHET, CDR2 SYDVDS. CDR3 sequence reads: CASRPTGGSYEQYF. The CDR3 bases that were read are TGTGCTAGCAGACCGACTGGGGGGTCATAT.

With regard to this clone: Genes and germline come from the mouse. Read sequence stops 4 residues before the CDR3 end, and the germline J gene provides the missing end. The gene calls are TRBV17 and TRBJ2-1; TRBD1 might be the D (6 bases). CDR3 length equals 13 residues. Germline CDR1 reads MNHDT; CDR2 reads YYDKIL. V was pared by 8 bases and J by 3 bases, with 11 bases between. The DNA read from the CDR3 is TGTGCTAGCCGCCGGGACATCTATGCT. This sequence encodes CASRRDIYA. The entire CDR3 protein reads CASRRDIYAEQFF.

Notes on this clone: The genes are named according to mouse. The read falls 4 residues short of the CDR3 end, and the missing part is taken from the germline J gene. V gene TRBV13-3 combines with J gene TRBJ1-4; TRBD1 matches 7 bases. CDR1 is NNHDY and CDR2 is SYVADS in the germline V gene. The CDR3 totals 12 residues. The part of the CDR3 DNA that was read is TGTGCCAGCGACAGGGCAATCGAA. Its protein product is CASDRAIE. The entire CDR3 is CASDRAIERLFF.

To note about this clone: Gene and germline names: mouse. Sequencing ends 4 residues short of the CDR3 end; the germline J gene provides the rest. The V call is TRBV13-3, the J call TRBJ2-4; no clear D. CDR3 length equals 14 residues. The V gene's germline CDR1 is NNHDY and CDR2 SYVADS. V was pared by 1 base and J by 2 bases, with 8 bases between. CDR3 loop: CASSDSHTQNTLYF. The CDR3 bases that were read are TGTGCCAGCAGTGATAGTCACACTCAAAAC.

The table lists this clone with a few counts. The gene symbols are mouse symbols. The CDR3 end lies 4 residues beyond the end of the read and is filled in from the germline J gene. The chain links TRBV13-3 to TRBJ2-3, with 8 nucleotides matching TRBD1. The CDR3 length is 15 residues. The ends lost 4 bases at V and 3 bases at J; junction bases unmatched: 7. Germline values: CDR1 NNHDY, CDR2 SYVADS. The CDR3 DNA, read in part, is TGTGCCAGCAGTCCTCAGGGGGCGCGGGCAGAA. It specifies CASSPQGARAE. The full CDR3 reads CASSPQGARAETLYF.

Concerning this clone itself: The gene names here belong to mouse. The missing CDR3 end, 4 residues past where the read stops, is filled in from the germline J gene. The rearrangement joins TRBV1 to TRBJ2-5; tentatively, D is TRBD2 (6 bases). The V gene lost 0 bases and the J gene lost 0 bases, with 13 bases spanning the gap. This CDR3 is 17 amino acids long. Per the germline V gene, CDR1 is NSQYPW and CDR2 is LRSPGD (reference sequence). The sequenced CDR3 bases are TGCACCTGCAGTGCAGATAGCCTGGGGCTTAACCAAGAC. Protein product: CTCSADSLGLNQD. The entire CDR3 reads CTCSADSLGLNQDTQYF.

This clone was counted many times. Gene names are the mouse ones. The sequence runs out 4 residues before the end of the CDR3; the remainder is reconstructed from the germline J gene. J is TRBJ2-3 and V is TRBV13-3; 11 bases are a match to TRBD2. The CDR3 totals 17 residues. Germline V lookup: CDR1 NNHDY, CDR2 SYVADS. V trimming: 4 bases; J trimming: 0 bases; junction bases outside the gene matches: 7. The DNA read from the CDR3 is TGTGCCAGCAGTTCCGGGACTGGGGGCTCTAGTGCAGAA. The encoded protein is CASSSGTGGSSAE. In full, the CDR3 is CASSSGTGGSSAETLYF.

This clone was counted at least ten times. Genes and germline come from the mouse. The read is 4 residues too short to cover the CDR3 end, so that end is filled in from the germline J gene. The chain combines TRBV13-3 with TRBJ2-4; the match to TRBD2 covers 10 bases. Germline V gives CDR1 NNHDY, CDR2 SYVADS. V was clipped by 5 bases and J by 0 bases; unmatched bases: 3. The CDR3 is made up of 15 amino acids. The part of the CDR3 DNA that was read is TGTGCCAGCAGACTGGGGGGGTCTAGTCAAAAC. This encodes CASRLGGSSQN. The full CDR3 protein is CASRLGGSSQNTLYF.

Worth noting for this clone: The genes and germline here are from mouse. The sequenced fragment ends 4 residues before the CDR3 boundary, so the rest is inferred from the germline J gene. The chain recombines TRBV13-3 with TRBJ2-2; 9 bases agree with TRBD1. CDR1 NNHDY and CDR2 SYVADS come from the germline V gene. With V trimmed by 0 bases and J by 0 bases, 3 bases remained unmatched. CDR3 length equals 17 residues. The covered CDR3 bases are TGTGCCAGCAGTGATGATCGGACAGGGGCAAACACCGGG. Protein: CASSDDRTGANTG. The entire CDR3 protein is CASSDDRTGANTGQLYF.

This clone was observed a few times. At residue 14, the TCRdb amino acid sequence and the translated nucleotide sequence differ, so the protein here is the DNA translation. Mouse gene names and germline throughout. The read is 3 residues too short to cover the CDR3 end, so that end is filled in from the germline J gene. The chain carries TRBV19 and TRBJ1-6; 10 nucleotides match TRBD1. TRBJ1-6 counts as an open reading frame of uncertain function. J gave up 0 bases and V 5 bases, and 5 bases lay outside the gene matches. In germline, CDR1 is FNHDT, CDR2 SITEND (reference sequence). CDR3 size: 17 residues. Incomplete CDR3 DNA: TGTGCCAGCAGGCCTCGGACAGGGGGTTCCTATAATTCGCCC. Protein: CASRPRTGGSYNSP. The complete CDR3 sequence is CASRPRTGGSYNSPLYF.

In this sample, this clone turned up a few times. TCRdb lists a protein that is different at residue 11 from the translated DNA; the protein given here uses the DNA translation. Germline and genes here are mouse. The missing CDR3 end, 3 residues past where the read stops, is filled in from the germline J gene. Distinct nucleotide sequences in the sample also encode this CDR3. The chain employs TRBV13-3 and TRBJ1-3; 7 bases line up with TRBD1. CDR3 length: 14 amino acids. Germline values: CDR1 NNHDY, CDR2 SYVADS. Trimming took 5 bases from V and 0 from J; bases not matched to a gene: 2. The chain's CDR3 is CASRQGVSGNTLYF. The DNA read from the CDR3 is TGTGCCAGCAGGCAGGGGGTTTCTGGAAATACG.

Comment on this clone: Gene names and germline refer to mouse. The read finishes 4 residues shy of the CDR3 end, and the germline J gene is used to complete it. J is TRBJ1-4 and V is TRBV1; 8 bases are shared with TRBD1. The junction had 8 bases not matched to a gene; V was cut back by 1 base and J by 4 bases. CDR1 NSQYPW and CDR2 LRSPGD come from the germline V gene (reference sequence). CDR3 length: 17 residues. CDR3 protein: CTCSAVGRTGLNERLFF. The part of the CDR3 DNA that was read is TGCACCTGCAGTGCAGTAGGGAGGACAGGGCTCAACGAA.

This clone was detected a few times. Germline and genes here are mouse. The sequence runs out 4 residues before the end of the CDR3; the remainder is reconstructed from the germline J gene. The V and J genes are TRBV16 and TRBJ2-3; D perhaps matches TRBD1 (5 bases). CDR1 and CDR2 (germline): SGHSA, FRNQAP. Trimming removed 5 bases at V and 4 bases at J, with 10 bases between. The CDR3 has 13 residues. Partial CDR3 DNA: TGTGCAAGCAGCCCGCAGGGTCCAGAA. Its protein product is CASSPQGPE. The complete CDR3 sequence is CASSPQGPETLYF.

On this clone itself: Gene labels here are mouse ones. The read ends 4 residues early relative to the CDR3; the germline J gene fills the gap. The chain couples TRBV13-3 to TRBJ2-7; 10 bases match TRBD2. With 1 base clipped from V and 3 bases from J, the junction kept 4 bases outside the gene matches. Germline values: CDR1 NNHDY, CDR2 SYVADS. This CDR3 region has 15 residues. CDR3 region: CASSDYGLGDYEQYF. CDR3 DNA, as far as it was read: TGTGCCAGCAGTGATTACGGACTGGGGGACTAT.

On this clone: Germline and genes: mouse. The CDR3 extends 4 residues past the end of the read, so its final part is completed from the germline J gene. The sample has other DNA sequences that encode this CDR3 too. The chain has TRBV19 and TRBJ2-7; maybe TRBD1 (6 bases). Between the trimmed V and J ends, which lost 4 bases and 0 bases, there was a span of 11 bases. The CDR3 covers 14 residues. Germline CDR1 FNHDT, CDR2 SITEND (reference sequence). The sequenced part of the CDR3 DNA is TGTGCCAGCAGTCCCTTAGGGGGCTCCTAT. This codes for CASSPLGGSY. The full CDR3 protein is CASSPLGGSYEQYF.

About this clone: These gene names are mouse names. The read terminates 4 residues before the CDR3 end, so the remaining end is supplied by the germline J gene. The V and J genes are TRBV1 and TRBJ1-1, with 7 bases matching TRBD1. The CDR3 has 13 residues. Germline V CDR1 and CDR2: NSQYPW, LRSPGD (reference sequence). The covered CDR3 bases are TGCACCTGCAGTGCCCTCCGGGACAGA. This translates into CTCSALRDR. The CDR3, in full, reads CTCSALRDREVFF.

Details on this clone: Genes and germline are mouse. The read ends 4 residues early relative to the CDR3; the germline J gene fills the gap. The chain uses TRBV13-3 and TRBJ2-1, with D possibly matching TRBD1 (7 bases). The CDR3 runs to 14 residues. The germline CDR1 and CDR2 sequences are NNHDY and SYVADS. V was shortened by 5 bases and J by 5 bases, with 14 bases between the two germline ends. CDR3 sequence: CASSLEGADAEQFF. The CDR3 DNA, read in part, is TGTGCCAGCAGCCTCGAGGGGGCGGATGCT.

A remark on this clone: The listed genes are named as in mouse. The CDR3 loop reads CASSDWGGRMSQDTQYF. Partial CDR3 DNA: TGTGCCAGCAGTGATTGGGGGGGGCGTATGTCACAAGAC. The chain combines TRBV13-3 with TRBJ2-5; TRBD2 aligns across 8 bases. The read ends 4 residues shy of where the CDR3 ends; the end is completed using the germline J gene. The CDR3 has 17 amino acids. V dropped 1 base and J dropped 3; count of bases not matched to a gene: 10. CDR1 and CDR2 from the germline V gene are NNHDY and SYVADS.

This clone was seen a few times. The listed genes are named as in mouse. The read terminates 4 residues ahead of where the CDR3 ends, so the germline J gene completes it. The rearrangement joins TRBV1 to TRBJ2-5; 7 bases are a match to TRBD1. The germline CDR1 and CDR2 sequences are NSQYPW and LRSPGD (reference sequence). The V and J ends lost 5 bases and 2 bases, in that order; junction bases with no gene match: 4. This CDR3 comprises 14 residues. The CDR3 reads CTCSKQGSQDTQYF. The CDR3 bases that were read are TGCACCTGCAGTAAACAGGGGAGCCAAGAC.

In its sample, this clone was seen many times. Gene names refer to mouse genes. The CDR3 goes on 4 residues after the read ends, and that part is filled in from the germline J gene. V usage is TRBV13-3 and J usage is TRBJ2-7, with D unclear. The length of the CDR3 is 13 residues. CDR1 and CDR2 (germline): NNHDY, SYVADS. The CDR3 here is CASSGRQNYEQYF. The sequenced CDR3 bases are TGTGCCAGCAGTGGTAGACAAAATTAT.

On this clone: Gene labels here are mouse ones. Sequencing ends 4 residues short of the CDR3 end; the germline J gene provides the rest. The V gene is TRBV13-3, the J gene TRBJ2-1, with TRBD2 identical over 14 bases. Germline-derived CDR1 and CDR2 are NNHDY and SYVADS. The CDR3 consists of 17 residues. V shed 0 bases and J 3 bases; nucleotides not matched to a gene: 2. CDR3 amino acids: CASSDGGTGGAYAEQFF. Incomplete CDR3 DNA: TGTGCCAGCAGTGATGGAGGGACTGGGGGGGCCTATGCT.

This clone was seen a few times. Each gene name is a mouse one. The read is 4 residues too short to cover the CDR3 end, so that end is filled in from the germline J gene. V and J are TRBV1 and TRBJ2-3; 9 bases agree with TRBD2. The CDR3 contains 14 residues. Trimming cost V 4 bases and J 4 bases; bases outside gene matches: 3. Per the germline V gene, CDR1 is NSQYPW and CDR2 is LRSPGD (reference sequence). Here the CDR3 reads CTCSDGGATETLYF. Partial CDR3 DNA: TGCACCTGCAGTGATGGGGGGGCGACAGAA.

Concerning this clone: The gene symbols are mouse symbols. The read ends 4 residues before the CDR3 terminus; that terminus is restored from the germline J gene. The chain combines TRBV13-1 with TRBJ2-4, with a possible D match to TRBD1 (5 bases). Trimming removed 2 bases at V and 1 base at J, with 8 bases between. Germline values: CDR1 NSHNY, CDR2 SYGAGN. This CDR3 is built from 14 residues. The sequenced part of the CDR3 DNA is TGTGCCAGCAGTGAAGACAGAGGTCAAAAC. Its protein is CASSEDRGQN. The complete CDR3 sequence is CASSEDRGQNTLYF.

This clone was seen a handful of times. TCRdb's protein and the DNA translation differ at residue 12; the protein here comes from the DNA. Gene names denote mouse genes. The CDR3 end is not reached by the read, which stops 3 residues before it; the germline J gene fills it in. The V call is TRBV19, the J call TRBJ1-3; 7 bases line up with TRBD1. The CDR3 covers 15 residues. Germline CDR1 reads FNHDT; CDR2 reads SITEND (reference sequence). V shed 7 bases and J 0 bases; nucleotides not matched to a gene: 7. Here the CDR3 reads CASASTGHSGNTLYF. CDR3 DNA (partial): TGTGCCAGCGCCTCGACAGGGCATTCTGGAAATACG. Full variable domain (remainder filled in from reference TRBV19 and TRBJ1-3): GGIITQTPKFLIGQEGQKLTLKCQQNFNHDTMYWYRQDSGKGLRLIYYSITENDLQKGDLSEGYDASREKKSSFSLTVTSAQKNEMAVFLCASASTGHSGNTLYFGEGSRLIVV.

About this clone: Mismatch with germline at one junction end may stem from a read error. Any gene name here is a mouse gene name. From the germline J gene comes the end of the CDR3, since the read stops 4 residues before it. V gene TRBV1 combines with J gene TRBJ1-2; no clear D. The CDR3 is 15 amino acids. The germline gives CDR1 NSQYPW, CDR2 LRSPGD (reference sequence). The CDR3 bases that were read are TGCACCTGCAGTGCCCGCAGAGATGCAAACACC. Protein: CTCSARRDANT. The CDR3, in full, reads CTCSARRDANTDYTF.

This clone was seen only a few times. Gene names and germline match the mouse. The CDR3 end is not reached by the read, which stops 4 residues before it; the germline J gene fills it in. The chain uses TRBV1 and TRBJ2-4; 11 positions agree with TRBD2. CDR3 length: 19 residues. The V segment lost 0 bases and the J segment 3 bases; nucleotides outside the gene matches: 11. In germline, CDR1 is NSQYPW, CDR2 LRSPGD (reference sequence). The chain's CDR3 is CTCSADPSLGGRRQNTLYF. CDR3 DNA (partial): TGCACCTGCAGTGCAGACCCTTCACTGGGGGGGCGCCGGCAAAAC.